A single sample gave rise to the 30 T cell receptor beta chains below, sequenced in a study of molecular identifiers for immune sequencing clone quantification. TCRdb ran MiXCR on the PCR reads and lists one entry per CDR3 protein. The table includes over 600,000 distinct CDR3 sequences, 20% detected once. Sequenced input: naive CD8+ T cells from blood, with Jurkat cell RNA spiked in. Subset indicated: FACS-sorted CD8+CD4-CCR7+CD45RA+ naive T cells. The origin of the receptors is a human donor in good health. Some libraries in this study had Jurkat cell RNA spiked in.

This clonotype was picked up many times. J is TRBJ2-6 and V is TRBV19, with 7 bases identical to TRBD1. Losses at the gene ends were 5 bases for V and 7 bases for J; bases not matched to a gene: 5. The CDR3 spans 14 residues. Germline values: CDR1 LNHDA, CDR2 SQIVND (reference sequence). The DNA for the CDR3 is TGTGCCAGTAGTGCGAACAGGGGAGCCAACGTCCTGACTTTC. Residues: CASSANRGANVLTF.

The chain couples TRBV6-2 or TRBV6-3 to TRBJ2-3, with TRBD2 matching 7 bases. Losses at the gene ends were 2 bases for V and 4 bases for J; bases not matched to a gene: 9. The CDR3 runs 16 residues. In germline, CDR1 is MNHEY, CDR2 SVGEGT. This CDR3 reads CASSYEAGVSADTQYF. CDR3 nucleotide sequence: TGTGCCAGCAGTTACGAGGCGGGAGTTTCGGCAGATACGCAGTATTTT.

Turning to this clonotype: This sequence may be a read error, since a much larger clone differs from it by one base. The chain carries TRBV28 and TRBJ2-7; maybe TRBD1 (5 bases). This CDR3 has 13 amino acids. Germline lookup yields CDR1 MDHEN and CDR2 SYDVKM. CDR3 region: CASSLQGIYERYF. CDR3 sequence (DNA): TGTGCCAGCAGTTTACAGGGTATCTACGAGCGGTACTTC.

This clonotype was recorded many times. The chain is built from TRBV7-9 and TRBJ1-2; TRBD1 might be the D (6 bases). The germline V gene encodes CDR1 SEHNR and CDR2 FQNEAQ (reference sequence). V was cut by 1 base and J by 4 bases, with 10 bases left in between. The CDR3 spans 14 residues. DNA for the CDR3: TGTGCCAGCAGCTTAGTTGGGGGCACCTATGGCTACACCTTC. Encoded protein: CASSLVGGTYGYTF.

This clonotype was found a few times. V usage is TRBV27 and J usage is TRBJ2-7, with 8 bases fitting TRBD1. The junction had 7 bases not matched to a gene; V was cut back by 5 bases and J by 4 bases. The CDR3 covers 14 residues. Germline loops: CDR1 MNHEY, CDR2 SMNVEV (reference sequence). The CDR3 DNA follows: TGTGCCAGCAGTGACAGGGGTTCGGGATACGAGCAGTACTTC. Protein: CASSDRGSGYEQYF.

Many counts were recorded for this clonotype. CDR3 amino acids: CASSRIPSSATNEKLFF. CDR3 nucleotide sequence: TGTGCCAGCAGCAGGATCCCGTCATCTGCAACTAATGAAAAACTGTTTTTT. This chain links TRBV5-4 with TRBJ1-4; D unresolved. Germline lookup yields CDR1 SGHNT and CDR2 YYREEE (reference sequence). The CDR3 is 17 amino acids. Trimming took 4 bases from V and 0 from J, leaving 16 bases between them. The complete variable domain, with remaining parts taken from reference TRBV5-4 and TRBJ1-4, reads ETGVTQSPTHLIKTRGQQVTLRCSSQSGHNTVSWYQQALGQGPQFIFQYYREEENGRGNFPPRFSGLQFPNYSSELNVNALELDDSALYLCASSRIPSSATNEKLFFGSGTQLSVL.

The genes are TRBV20-1 and TRBJ2-3; tentative D call: TRBD2 (6 bases). Germline V lookup: CDR1 DFQATT, CDR2 SNEGSKA (reference sequence). The CDR3 has 16 amino acids. Trimming took 2 bases from V and 3 from J, leaving 18 bases between them. The CDR3 reads CSARYRLTGATDTQYF. The DNA for the CDR3 is TGCAGTGCTAGATATAGACTAACGGGAGCTACAGATACGCAGTATTTT.

In its sample, this clonotype was seen many times. CDR3 DNA: TGTGCCTGGAGTGACCCCCGACTAGCGGGGGACTCCCTCCAAGAGACCCAGTACTTC. Amino acid sequence: CAWSDPRLAGDSLQETQYF. The chain is built from TRBV30 and TRBJ2-5, with 12 nucleotides matching TRBD2. Germline trimming cut 1 base from V and 1 base from J; bases unmatched to any gene: 13. Germline V CDR1 and CDR2: GTSNPN, SVGIG (reference sequence). This CDR3 region has 19 residues. The complete variable domain, with remaining parts taken from reference TRBV30 and TRBJ2-5, reads SQTIHQWPATLVQPVGSPLSLECTVEGTSNPNLYWYRQAAGRGLQLLFYSVGIGQISSEVPQNLSASRPQDRQFILSSKKLLLSDSGFYLCAWSDPRLAGDSLQETQYFGPGTRLLVL.

This clonotype was found many times. The J gene is TRBJ2-7, the V gene TRBV30; no clear D. CDR1 and CDR2 (germline): GTSNPN, SVGIG (reference sequence). This CDR3 comprises 11 residues. V gave up 1 base and J gave up 0 bases, with 1 base separating them. The CDR3 sequence is CAWSASYEQYF. DNA of the CDR3: TGTGCCTGGAGTGCCTCCTACGAGCAGTACTTC.

This clonotype was seen ten or more times. The genes are TRBV7-2 and TRBJ2-7, with 12 nucleotides matching TRBD2. There are 15 residues in the CDR3. J gave up 3 bases and V 4 bases, and 4 bases lay outside the gene matches. CDR1 is SGHTA and CDR2 is FQGNSA in the germline V gene. The CDR3, as DNA: TGTGCCAGCAGCTATCGGACTAGCGGGGTCTACGAGCAGTACTTC. Protein sequence: CASSYRTSGVYEQYF.

This clonotype was observed many times. This sequence joins TRBV20-1 and TRBJ1-5; D is ambiguous. V lost 0 bases and J lost 3, with 18 bases in between. Germline V lookup: CDR1 DFQATT, CDR2 SNEGSKA (reference sequence). The CDR3 is made up of 17 amino acids. CDR3 residues: CSARERRASPSNQPQHF. The CDR3 nucleotides are TGCAGTGCTAGAGAAAGGCGCGCATCACCTTCCAATCAGCCCCAGCATTTT.

This chain joins TRBV6-7 and TRBJ2-3; 11 nucleotides match TRBD2. TRBV6-7 has ORF status, its function being uncertain. CDR3 length: 16 amino acids. Trimming took 5 bases from V and 5 from J; bases not matched to a gene: 9. The CDR3 region has the DNA TGTGCCAGCAGTCCCGATAGCGGGGGGGCCGTAGATACGCAGTATTTT. Translation gives CASSPDSGGAVDTQYF.

This chain connects TRBV12-3 or TRBV12-4 to TRBJ2-5; TRBD2 aligns across 8 bases. The CDR3 is 16 amino acids. Trimming took 5 bases from V and 1 from J; bases not matched to a gene: 9. The DNA for the CDR3 is TGTGCCAGCAGTACCCCTTCGGGGGGGTTCCAAGAGACCCAGTACTTC. Protein sequence: CASSTPSGGFQETQYF.

This clonotype was found a few times. The V gene is TRBV29-1, the J gene TRBJ2-1; D might be TRBD1 (5 bases). Trimming shortened V by 1 base and J by 0 bases, and 7 bases separated the two germline ends. The CDR3 has 14 amino acids. Germline CDR1 SQVTM, CDR2 ANQGSEA. In DNA, the CDR3 is TGCAGCGTTGAAGGACAGAGCTCCTACAATGAGCAGTTCTTC. Its protein product is CSVEGQSSYNEQFF.

This clonotype was recorded many times. This rearrangement joins TRBV2 to TRBJ1-5; D gene uncertain. Germline assignment: CDR1 SNHLY and CDR2 FYNNEI. The CDR3 consists of 14 residues. V was shortened by 5 bases and J by 0 bases, with 8 bases between the two germline ends. The CDR3: CASSTSFSNQPQHF. CDR3 DNA: TGTGCCAGCAGTACGAGTTTTAGCAATCAGCCCCAGCATTTT.

This clonotype was recorded at least ten times. This chain connects TRBV4-1 to TRBJ2-3; possible D gene TRBD2, 6 bases. Germline values: CDR1 MGHRA, CDR2 YSYEKL. This CDR3 is built from 14 residues. Trimming left V 4 bases short and J 2 bases short, with 10 bases between. CDR3 sequence (DNA): TGCGCCAGCAGCCGCCCTAGCGACACAGATACGCAGTATTTT. Protein: CASSRPSDTDTQYF.

The rearrangement links TRBV2 to TRBJ1-2; maybe TRBD1 (5 bases). Germline V gene sequence: CDR1 SNHLY, CDR2 FYNNEI. This CDR3 is 16 amino acids long. Trimming left V 5 bases short and J 0 bases short, with 16 bases between. CDR3 protein: CASSLTWGSANYGYTF. CDR3 sequence (DNA): TGTGCCAGCAGTCTGACTTGGGGCTCCGCTAACTATGGCTACACCTTC.

This clonotype has at least ten counts. The V call is TRBV30, the J call TRBJ2-7; unclear D gene. The CDR3 has 14 residues. In germline, CDR1 is GTSNPN, CDR2 SVGIG (reference sequence). V was trimmed by 0 bases and J by 2 bases, leaving 11 bases between them. The CDR3 sequence is CAWSVLVGTYEQYF. DNA of the CDR3: TGTGCCTGGAGTGTACTCGTCGGAACCTACGAGCAGTACTTC.

This clonotype was recorded many times. The V gene is TRBV7-8, the J gene TRBJ2-7; D gene ambiguous. CDR3 length equals 14 residues. Trimming stripped 1 base from V and 1 base from J, with 8 bases between. Looked up from germline, CDR1 is SGHVS and CDR2 is FQNEAQ. CDR3 residues: CASSLGATSYEQYF. The CDR3 DNA is TGTGCCAGCAGCTTAGGGGCCACATCCTACGAGCAGTACTTC.

The table lists this clonotype with many counts. This CDR3 reads CASSLVAGVYNEQFF. In DNA form, the CDR3 reads TGTGCCAGCAGTTTAGTAGCGGGAGTCTACAATGAGCAGTTCTTC. The chain links TRBV12-3 or TRBV12-4 to TRBJ2-1; TRBD2 agrees at 9 bases. V lost 1 base, J lost 3 bases, and 1 base stayed unmatched. This CDR3 contains 15 residues.

CDR3 DNA sequence: TGCGCCAGCAGTGACCCGGGACGGGGTTTGGAAGCTTTCTTT. Translating gives CASSDPGRGLEAFF. V usage is TRBV10-2 and J usage is TRBJ1-1, with D possibly TRBD1 on 5 matching bases. V gave up 3 bases and J gave up 8 bases, with 16 bases separating them. Germline CDR1 and CDR2: WSHSY and SAAADI. The CDR3 runs 14 residues.

In the case of this clonotype: Possible read error: a much larger clone is one base away. The chain joins TRBV19 to TRBJ2-7; 8 bases are shared with TRBD2. CDR3 size: 15 residues. Germline V gene sequence: CDR1 LNHDA, CDR2 SQIVND (reference sequence). Trimming cost V 4 bases and J 3 bases; bases outside gene matches: 8. The CDR3 loop is CASSTDGSGVYEQYF. The CDR3 DNA sequence: TGTGCCAGTAGTACAGATGGTAGCGGGGTCTACGAGCAGTACTTC.

Only a few counts were recorded for this clonotype. A much larger clone lies one base from this, so it may be a read error. V is TRBV7-6 and J is TRBJ1-1, with D uncertain. There are 14 residues in the CDR3. Germline V gives CDR1 SGHVS, CDR2 FNYEAQ. CDR3 DNA: TGTGTCAGCAGCTTAGAACACATGAACACTGAAGCTTTCTTT. Translating gives CVSSLEHMNTEAFF.

The V gene is TRBV7-9, the J gene TRBJ2-7, with a possible D match to TRBD1 (6 bases). Trimming left V 5 bases short and J 6 bases short, with 14 bases between. The CDR3 length is 13 residues. CDR1 is SEHNR and CDR2 is FQNEAQ in the germline V gene (reference sequence). The DNA of the CDR3 is TGTGCCAGCAGCGCACCGGACAGACGCGAGCAGTACTTC. It translates to CASSAPDRREQYF.

This clonotype was seen more than once but under ten times. The chain has TRBV20-1 and TRBJ2-3, with 10 bases matching TRBD2. Germline V gene lookup returns CDR1 DFQATT and CDR2 SNEGSKA (reference sequence). CDR3 size: 15 residues. The V segment lost 0 bases and the J segment 6 bases; nucleotides outside the gene matches: 6. The CDR3 region has the DNA TGCAGTGCTAGAGATATGAGCGGGGGGGCCGATACGCAGTATTTT. It translates to CSARDMSGGADTQYF.

This clonotype appeared many times. The chain couples TRBV20-1 to TRBJ1-1; tentative D call: TRBD1 (5 bases). In germline, CDR1 is DFQATT, CDR2 SNEGSKA (reference sequence). The CDR3 totals 10 residues. V lost 7 bases and J lost 11, with 14 bases in between. In DNA, the CDR3 is TGCAGTGTTATAAAGGGGCACGCTTTCTTT. It yields the protein CSVIKGHAFF.

Turning to this clonotype: A much larger clone sits a single nucleotide away, making a read error possible. This sequence joins TRBV6-2 or TRBV6-3 and TRBJ2-3; TRBD2 might be the D (5 bases). CDR3 length: 14 residues. In germline, CDR1 is MNHEY, CDR2 SVGEGT. The chain's CDR3 is CVSTDLASTDTQYF. The CDR3 DNA sequence: TGTGTCAGCACCGACCTAGCTAGCACAGATACGCAGTATTTT.

This clonotype was detected many times. DNA of the CDR3: TGTGCCAGCAGCCCGCCGACAGGGCGGGACACTGAAGCTTTCTTT. Translation: CASSPPTGRDTEAFF. V usage is TRBV7-9 and J usage is TRBJ1-1, with 7 bases fitting TRBD1. The CDR3 covers 15 residues. Per the germline V gene, CDR1 is SEHNR and CDR2 is FQNEAQ (reference sequence). V was clipped by 5 bases and J by 3 bases; unmatched bases: 9.

This clonotype occurred a few times. The chain combines TRBV7-8 with TRBJ2-7; 8 nucleotides align to TRBD1. The CDR3 is made up of 14 amino acids. Trimming cost V 1 base and J 6 bases; bases outside gene matches: 5. Germline loops: CDR1 SGHVS, CDR2 FQNEAQ. DNA for the CDR3: TGTGCCAGCAGCTTAGGGACAGGGATGATCGAGCAGTACTTC. Translated, it gives CASSLGTGMIEQYF.

This chain connects TRBV4-3 to TRBJ2-7, with D perhaps given as TRBD1 or TRBD2 (6 bases each). The CDR3 has 16 residues. CDR1 is LGHNA, CDR2 YSLEER, per germline. Trimming removed 4 bases from V and 6 bases from J, with 22 bases in between. The CDR3 reads CASSPSRGGSGIEQYF. The CDR3 DNA sequence: TGCGCCAGCAGCCCCTCCCGAGGGGGGTCGGGAATCGAGCAGTACTTC.